Sequencing of this T cell receptor (beta chain) was carried out in a study of OX40 agonist ivuxolimab in advanced cancers. As for the study in general: Dose-escalation patients suffered from hepatocellular carcinoma, melanoma, renal cell or head and neck cancer. Study conclusions and caveats: Averaging showed that CD8+ T cells had more expanded clones than CD4+ did. In a subset of nonresponders, normalized T-cell clonal expansion was also low.

As to this clone: Its antigen is unidentified.

The length of the CDR3 is 15 residues. Germline values: CDR1 SGHNT, CDR2 YYREEE (reference sequence). V lost 4 bases to trimming and J lost 0 bases, with 13 bases between them. Sequenced by immunoSEQ multiplex PCR; TCRdb stores in-frame clones only, minus some. The table includes 75,000 to 100,000 clones, about 84% detected once. The TCR sequence derives from an adult with an advanced solid tumor such as melanoma, head and neck, liver or kidney cancer. The chain links TRBV5-4 to TRBJ1-1; D unresolved. Material: CD4+ or CD8+ T cells sorted from blood, obtained in a trial of the OX40 agonist ivuxolimab. CDR3 residues: CASSPLAQLNTEAFF. As DNA, the CDR3 is TGTGCCAGCAGCCCACTGGCACAGTTGAACACTGAAGCTTTCTTT. Supplemented by reference TRBV5-4 and TRBJ1-1, the full variable domain reads ETGVTQSPTHLIKTRGQQVTLRCSSQSGHNTVSWYQQALGQGPQFIFQYYREEENGRGNFPPRFSGLQFPNYSSELNVNALELDDSALYLCASSPLAQLNTEAFFGQGTRLTVV.